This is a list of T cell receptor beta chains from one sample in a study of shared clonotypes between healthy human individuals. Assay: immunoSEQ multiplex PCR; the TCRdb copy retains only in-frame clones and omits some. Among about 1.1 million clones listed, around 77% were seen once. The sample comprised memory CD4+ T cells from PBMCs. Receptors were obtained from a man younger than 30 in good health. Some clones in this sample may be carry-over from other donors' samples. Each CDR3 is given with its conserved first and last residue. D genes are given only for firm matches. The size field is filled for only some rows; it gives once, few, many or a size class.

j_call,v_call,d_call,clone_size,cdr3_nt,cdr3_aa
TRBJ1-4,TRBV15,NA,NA,TGTGCCACCAGCAGAGGGACTAATGAAAAACTGTTTTTT,CATSRGTNEKLFF
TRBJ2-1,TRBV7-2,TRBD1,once,TGTGCCAGCAGCTATCGCAGGGGGTATGAGCAGTTCTTC,CASSYRRGYEQFF
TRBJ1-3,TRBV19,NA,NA,TGTGCCAGTAGTAAGGGGGACGGAAACACCATATATTTT,CASSKGDGNTIYF
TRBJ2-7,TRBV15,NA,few,TGTGCCACCAGCAGAGATCGGGTATTGGAGTACTTC,CATSRDRVLEYF
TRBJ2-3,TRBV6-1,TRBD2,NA,TGTGCCAGCAGGCGGACTAGGGCTAGCACAGATACGCAGTATTTT,CASRRTRASTDTQYF
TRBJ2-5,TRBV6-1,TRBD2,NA,TGTGCCAGCAGCGCGGGGGGACTAGCGGGAGAGACCCAGTACTTC,CASSAGGLAGETQYF
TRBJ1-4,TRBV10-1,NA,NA,TGCGCCAGCAGACTAGGTAGGGAGGAGGAAAAACTGTTTTTT,CASRLGREEEKLFF
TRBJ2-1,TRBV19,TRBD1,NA,TGTGCCAGTAGTGGGCAGGGGGCAAATGAGCAGTTCTTC,CASSGQGANEQFF
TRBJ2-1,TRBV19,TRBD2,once,TGTGCCAGTAGTATCCCGAGGCGGGAGGAGGTTCTGTATGAGCAGTTCTTC,CASSIPRREEVLYEQFF
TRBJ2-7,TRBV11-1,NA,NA,TGTGCCAGCAGCTTATTCCGGGGGCAGACCTACGAGCAGTACTTC,CASSLFRGQTYEQYF
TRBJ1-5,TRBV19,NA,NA,TGTGCCAGTCAGGGACTTCAACCATATAGCAATCAGCCCCAGCATTTT,CASQGLQPYSNQPQHF
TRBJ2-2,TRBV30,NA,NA,TGTGCCTGGAAATCGACGGCCGGCTCTAGCGTCACCGGGGAGCTGTTTTTT,CAWKSTAGSSVTGELFF
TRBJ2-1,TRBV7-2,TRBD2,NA,TGTGCCAGCAGCCTCCTATGGCTAGCGGGAGGGAGGAATGAGCAGTTCTTC,CASSLLWLAGGRNEQFF
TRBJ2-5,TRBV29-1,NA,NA,TGCAGCGTGCCCGGACAGTACCAAGAGACCCAGTACTTC,CSVPGQYQETQYF
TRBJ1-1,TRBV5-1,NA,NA,TGCGCCAGCAGCTTGATGGGGCAAGGGAACACTGAAGCTTTCTTT,CASSLMGQGNTEAFF
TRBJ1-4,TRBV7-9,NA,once,TGTGCCAGCAGCTCCGTATTGGGTATCGGGGTCGGGGAAAAACTGTTTTTT,CASSSVLGIGVGEKLFF
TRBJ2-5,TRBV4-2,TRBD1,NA,TGTGCCAGCAGCAAAGGGGGCGGGTTGGGGGAGACCCAGTACTTC,CASSKGGGLGETQYF
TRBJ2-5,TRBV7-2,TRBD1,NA,TGTGCCAGCAGCTTAGTTGCAGGGGGCGTGGAGACCCAGTACTTC,CASSLVAGGVETQYF
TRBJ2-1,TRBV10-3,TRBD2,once,TGTGCCATCAGCGATACTAGCGGAATATACAATGAGCAGTTCTTC,CAISDTSGIYNEQFF
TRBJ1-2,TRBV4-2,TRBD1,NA,TGTGCCAGCAGCCCCGCCGTCCCGGGACAGGGAAACTATGGCTACACCTTC,CASSPAVPGQGNYGYTF
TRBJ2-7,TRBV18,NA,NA,TGTGCCAGCTCACCACTGGGGGGGCGCGAGCAGTACTTC,CASSPLGGREQYF
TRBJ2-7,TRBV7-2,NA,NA,TGTGCCAGCAGCCGTAGACGAAGCTCCTACGAGCAGTACTTC,CASSRRRSSYEQYF
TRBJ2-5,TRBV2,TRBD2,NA,TGTGCCAGCTCGCGGGAGGAACAAGAGACCCAGTACTTC,CASSREEQETQYF
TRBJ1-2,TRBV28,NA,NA,TGTGCCAGCATGAGGGGGACTAACTATGGCTACACCTTC,CASMRGTNYGYTF
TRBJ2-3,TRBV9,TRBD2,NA,TGTGCCAGCAGCGATAGCGGGATAACAGATACGCAGTATTTT,CASSDSGITDTQYF
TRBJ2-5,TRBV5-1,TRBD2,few,TGCGCCAGCAGCTTGGACGGGAGGGCACGGGAGACCCAGTACTTC,CASSLDGRARETQYF
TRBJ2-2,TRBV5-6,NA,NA,TGTGCCAGCAGCTTGCCGGGAATATACACCGGGGAGCTGTTTTTT,CASSLPGIYTGELFF
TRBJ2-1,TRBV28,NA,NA,TGTGCCAGCAGTTTTTTGCCTTCCTACAATGAGCAGTTCTTC,CASSFLPSYNEQFF
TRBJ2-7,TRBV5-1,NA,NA,TGCGCCAGCAGCTTGATGGACGGTATTTCCTACGAGCAGTACTTC,CASSLMDGISYEQYF
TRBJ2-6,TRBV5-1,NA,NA,TGCGCCAGCAGCTTGGGACTCCAGAGCTCTGGGGCCAACGTCCTGACTTTC,CASSLGLQSSGANVLTF
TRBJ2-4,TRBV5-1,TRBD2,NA,TGCGCCAGCAGCTTGGCGGGAGGGACCACGGATCAGTACTTC,CASSLAGGTTDQYF
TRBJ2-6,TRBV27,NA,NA,TGTGCCAGCAGCACGGTAGGGACCTCTGGGGCCAACGTCCTGACTTTC,CASSTVGTSGANVLTF
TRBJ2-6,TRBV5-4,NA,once,TGTGCCAGCAGCTTGGATTCTTTAAGCCGGTCTGGGGCCAACGTCCTGACTTTC,CASSLDSLSRSGANVLTF
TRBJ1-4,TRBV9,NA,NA,TGTGCCAGCAGCGTAGGGGGTAATGAAAAACTGTTTTTT,CASSVGGNEKLFF
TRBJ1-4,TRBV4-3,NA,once,TGCGCCAGCAGCCAAGATCCCACAGATACTAGTGAAAAACTGTTTTTT,CASSQDPTDTSEKLFF
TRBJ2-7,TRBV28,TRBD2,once,TGTGCCAGCAGTTTCCAGCGGGGGGGTACATACGAGCAGTACTTC,CASSFQRGGTYEQYF
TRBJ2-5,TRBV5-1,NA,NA,TGCGCCAGCAGTTCGACGCCTGGGGAGACCCAGTACTTC,CASSSTPGETQYF
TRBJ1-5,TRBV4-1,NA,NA,TGCGCCAGCAGCCAACCGGGACGGCAAAAGGGGGGGCGACAGCCCCAGCATTTT,CASSQPGRQKGGRQPQHF
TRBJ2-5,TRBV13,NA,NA,TGTGCCAGCAGCAAGCCCGGTGACAGAGAGTTGGACTTC,CASSKPGDRELDF